Reported below is one TCR beta chain. The data originate from a study of shared clonotypes between healthy human individuals. Per germline, CDR1 GTSNPN and CDR2 SVGIG (reference sequence). Trimming removed 0 bases from V and 2 bases from J, with 11 bases in between. This CDR3 has 15 residues. Assay: immunoSEQ multiplex PCR; the TCRdb copy retains only in-frame clones and omits some. Of 450,000 to 500,000 clones detected, 60% to 80% appear once; the ten largest clones hold approximately 12%. The sample comprised PBMCs. The TCR sequence derives from a woman aged 40 to 50 in good health. Some clones in this sample may be carry-over from other donors' samples. The chain uses TRBV30 and TRBJ1-3; possible D gene TRBD1, 5 bases. The CDR3 region is CAWSVHPGPGNTIYF. Here the CDR3 DNA reads TGTGCCTGGAGTGTACATCCGGGACCTGGAAACACCATATATTTT.